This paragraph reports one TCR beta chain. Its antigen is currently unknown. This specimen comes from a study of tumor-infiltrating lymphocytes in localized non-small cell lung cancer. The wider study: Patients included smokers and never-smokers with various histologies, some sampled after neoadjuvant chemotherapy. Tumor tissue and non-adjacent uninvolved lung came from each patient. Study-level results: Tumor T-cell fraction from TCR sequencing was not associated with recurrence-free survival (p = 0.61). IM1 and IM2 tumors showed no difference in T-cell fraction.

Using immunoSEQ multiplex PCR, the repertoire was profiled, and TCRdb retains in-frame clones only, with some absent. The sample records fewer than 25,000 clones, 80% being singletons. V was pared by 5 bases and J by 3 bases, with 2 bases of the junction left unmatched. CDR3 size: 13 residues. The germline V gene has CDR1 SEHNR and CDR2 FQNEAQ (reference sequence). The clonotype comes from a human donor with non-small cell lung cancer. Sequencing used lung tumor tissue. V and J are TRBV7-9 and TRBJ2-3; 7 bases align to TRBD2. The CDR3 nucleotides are TGTGCCAGCAGCCGTAGCGGGACAGATACGCAGTATTTT. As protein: CASSRSGTDTQYF.